Sequencing of this TCR beta chain was carried out in a study of blood T cells in healthy people across ages. Study outcomes and limitations: Researchers said unsorted PBMCs prevented a conclusive naive versus antigen-experienced comparison. Donors of long life had a larger count of naive CD4+ cells and greater diversity than aged donors. Changes seen in expanded clonotypes were possibly confounded by donor CMV status left unknown.

Comments on this clonotype: Its antigen is unidentified.

PCR was performed a second time for about 6 to 11 cycles using a sample-barcoded 5' primer and a J-beta primer mix. One entry per CDR3 protein results from TCRdb running MiXCR on the 5' RACE reads. This table holds some 750,000 distinct CDR3 sequences, about 24% found once. This TCR was sampled from a man aged 65 to 85 in good health. The sample comprised blood.

CDR3: CASSLGANRETQYF. DNA of the CDR3: TGTGCCAGCAGTTTAGGAGCTAACCGTGAGACCCAGTACTTC. This chain joins TRBV12-3 or TRBV12-4 and TRBJ2-5; no definite D call. CDR3 size: 14 residues. The V end was cut by 1 base, the J end by 5 bases, with 11 bases between.